The 14 T cell receptor beta chains reported below all come from one sample, sequenced in a study of T cell repertoires in cytomegalovirus infection. TCRdb processed the reads anew with MiXCR; each CDR3 protein has one entry. This table has a few hundred thousand distinct CDR3 sequences, over 15% appearing once. Input material: CD8+ T cells from PBMCs. These receptors all stem from a human donor in good health (CMV status not recorded). Some clones in this sample may be carry-over from other donors' samples.

The chain combines TRBV7-9 with TRBJ2-7, with D perhaps TRBD2 (6 bases). Germline values: CDR1 SEHNR, CDR2 FQNEAQ (reference sequence). The germline V and J ends were trimmed by 3 bases and 3 bases, with 12 bases remaining between them. The length of the CDR3 is 14 residues. The DNA of the CDR3 is TGTGCCAGCAGCTTGACTAGTTCTGACTACGAGCAGTACTTC. Residues: CASSLTSSDYEQYF.

This clonotype was counted between two and nine times. The chain uses TRBV6-1 and TRBJ1-6; TRBD1 agrees at 9 bases. V was pared by 5 bases and J by 8 bases, with 10 bases of the junction left unmatched. Germline CDR1 is MNHNS and CDR2 is SASEGT. This CDR3 spans 16 amino acids. CDR3 region: CASSLSTGGIDSPLHF. In nucleotides, the CDR3 is TGTGCCAGCAGTTTGAGTACAGGGGGCATAGATTCACCCCTCCACTTT.

This clonotype was seen only a few times. This chain uses TRBV4-1 with TRBJ2-7, with D unclear. Trimming took off 0 bases at V and 3 bases at J, with 6 bases between the two ends. The CDR3 is 13 residues long. The germline V gene has CDR1 MGHRA and CDR2 YSYEKL. CDR3 in DNA: TGCGCCAGCAGCCAAGATGCCCGCTACGAGCAGTACTTC. This gives the protein CASSQDARYEQYF.

This clonotype was counted between two and nine times. Written as DNA, the CDR3 is TGTGCCAGCAGTTACGTTAGCGGGGGGCAGTACAATGAGCAGTTCTTC. Its translation is CASSYVSGGQYNEQFF. This chain uses TRBV6-6 with TRBJ2-1; 10 nucleotides match TRBD2. This CDR3 region has 16 residues. Germline V gives CDR1 MNHNY, CDR2 SVGAGI (reference sequence). The V segment lost 2 bases and the J segment 4 bases; nucleotides outside the gene matches: 5.

This chain joins TRBV12-3 or TRBV12-4 and TRBJ1-5; TRBD1 is a possible D gene (5 bases). The CDR3 covers 17 residues. Trimming removed 2 bases from V and 2 bases from J, with 16 bases in between. CDR3 sequence: CASSLSRPGLGNQPQHF. The CDR3 region has the DNA TGTGCCAGCAGTTTATCCCGCCCAGGGTTGGGCAATCAGCCCCAGCATTTT.

The chain links TRBV29-1 to TRBJ2-5; D gene unclear. Germline loops: CDR1 SQVTM, CDR2 ANQGSEA. V lost 3 bases and J lost 5, with 10 bases in between. This CDR3 region has 12 residues. The CDR3: CSVDSFLETQYF. The CDR3 bases are TGCAGCGTTGATTCTTTTTTGGAGACCCAGTACTTC.

At least ten counts were recorded for this clonotype. The rearrangement joins TRBV7-8 to TRBJ1-2, with D perhaps matching TRBD1 (5 bases). Germline V gene sequence: CDR1 SGHVS, CDR2 FQNEAQ. The CDR3 loop spans 16 amino acids. Trimming stripped 0 bases from V and 7 bases from J, with 18 bases between. The CDR3 protein is CASSLAIPGIGGGYTF. CDR3 nucleotide sequence: TGTGCCAGCAGCTTAGCGATCCCGGGCATCGGGGGTGGCTACACCTTC.

The chain's CDR3 is CASRGGYEKLFF. The CDR3 DNA reads TGTGCCAGCAGAGGGGGTTATGAAAAACTGTTTTTT. The rearrangement uses TRBV2 and TRBJ1-4; D is possibly TRBD1 (6 bases). The CDR3 runs 12 residues. V was cut by 6 bases and J by 6 bases, with 8 bases left in between. Per the germline V gene, CDR1 is SNHLY and CDR2 is FYNNEI.

This clonotype appeared many times. The CDR3: CASSYRYGHNYEQFF. CDR3 DNA: TGTGCCAGCAGCTACCGGTACGGACACAATTATGAGCAGTTCTTC. The V call is TRBV7-6, the J call TRBJ2-1, with TRBD1 as a possible D gene (5 bases). V was pared by 4 bases and J by 8 bases, with 18 bases between. Germline-derived CDR1 and CDR2 are SGHVS and FNYEAQ. This CDR3 comprises 15 residues.

This clonotype was found many times. Here the CDR3 DNA reads TGTGCCAGCAAACTCAGGGGGCAGTACAATGAGCAGTTCTTC. Its translation is CASKLRGQYNEQFF. V is TRBV11-1 and J is TRBJ2-1; 8 bases match TRBD1. CDR1 is SGHAT and CDR2 is FQDESV in the germline V gene (reference sequence). V gave up 7 bases and J gave up 4 bases; unmatched junction bases: 6. CDR3 length: 14 amino acids.

This clonotype appeared many times. This chain joins TRBV7-8 and TRBJ2-7; perhaps TRBD1 as D (5 bases). Germline lookup yields CDR1 SGHVS and CDR2 FQNEAQ. The CDR3 is 15 amino acids. V was clipped by 1 base and J by 3 bases, with 13 bases between them. The CDR3 bases are TGTGCCAGCAGCTTAGTCGACAGTGGATACTACGAGCAGTACTTC. It is translated as CASSLVDSGYYEQYF.

This clonotype was seen more than once but under ten times. The rearrangement links TRBV7-9 to TRBJ1-2; no reliable D call. This CDR3 spans 13 amino acids. The V gene lost 5 bases and the J gene lost 7 bases, with 14 bases spanning the gap. CDR1 is SEHNR and CDR2 is FQNEAQ in the germline V gene (reference sequence). In DNA, the CDR3 is TGTGCCAGCAGCCCGGTGGCAGTTCGTGGCTACACCTTC. It encodes CASSPVAVRGYTF.

This chain uses TRBV4-1 with TRBJ2-1; 8 bases are a match to TRBD2. This CDR3 region has 17 residues. V gave up 4 bases and J gave up 0 bases; unmatched junction bases: 8. The V gene's germline CDR1 is MGHRA and CDR2 YSYEKL. CDR3: CASSPLTGGSSYNEQFF. CDR3 nucleotides: TGCGCCAGCAGCCCCTTAACGGGGGGGAGCTCCTACAATGAGCAGTTCTTC.

The CDR3 protein is CASSQEGAGQRAGQYF. The DNA of the CDR3 is TGCGCCAGCAGCCAAGAAGGGGCAGGACAGAGAGCCGGCCAGTACTTC. This chain uses TRBV4-1 with TRBJ2-5; TRBD1 is a possible D gene (6 bases). CDR3 size: 16 residues. The ends were cut back, 0 bases at V and 10 bases at J, with 21 bases in the middle. The germline V gene encodes CDR1 MGHRA and CDR2 YSYEKL.